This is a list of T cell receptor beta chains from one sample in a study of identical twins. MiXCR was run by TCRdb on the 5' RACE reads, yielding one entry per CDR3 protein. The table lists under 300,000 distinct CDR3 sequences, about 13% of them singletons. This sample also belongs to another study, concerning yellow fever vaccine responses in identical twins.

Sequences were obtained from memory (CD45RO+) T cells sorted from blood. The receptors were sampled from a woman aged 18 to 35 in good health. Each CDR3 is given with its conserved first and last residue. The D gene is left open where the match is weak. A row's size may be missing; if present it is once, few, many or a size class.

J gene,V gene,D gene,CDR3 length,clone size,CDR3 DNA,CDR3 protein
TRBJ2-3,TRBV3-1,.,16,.,TGTGCCAGCAGCCAAGATAGGCTACCCCCGCTGGATACGCAGTATTTT,CASSQDRLPPLDTQYF
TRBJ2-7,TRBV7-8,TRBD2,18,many,TGTGCCAGCAGCCACGGGACTAGCGGGAGGCGAATCTCCTACGAGCAGTACTTC,CASSHGTSGRRISYEQYF
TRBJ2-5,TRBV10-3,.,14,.,TGTGCCATCCGGCCGCGGGGGCCAGAGGGGACCCAGTACTTC,CAIRPRGPEGTQYF
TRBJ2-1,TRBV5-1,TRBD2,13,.,TGCGCCAGTTGCCTGTGGGGGGGGAATGAGCAGTTCTTC,CASCLWGGNEQFF
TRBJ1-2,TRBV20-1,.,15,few,TGCAGTGCTAGAGATGGGGGAAAAGCTAACTATGGCTACACCTTC,CSARDGGKANYGYTF
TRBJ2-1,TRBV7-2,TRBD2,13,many,TGTGCCAGCGCAATAGCGGGGGCCAATGAGCAGTTCTTC,CASAIAGANEQFF
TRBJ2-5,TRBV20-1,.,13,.,TGCAGTGCAGCGCGGGGAGTGGGGGAGACCCAGTACTTC,CSAARGVGETQYF
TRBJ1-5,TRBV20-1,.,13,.,TGCAGTGCTAGAGGGGGGCGCGAACAGCCCCAGCATTTT,CSARGGREQPQHF
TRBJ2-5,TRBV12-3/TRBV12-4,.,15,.,TGTGCCAGCAGTATGACAGACCGCCCCAAGGGGACCCAGTACTTC,CASSMTDRPKGTQYF
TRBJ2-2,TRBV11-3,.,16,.,TGTGCCAGCAGCTGCATCGCCAGAGCGAACACCGGGGAGCTGTTTTTT,CASSCIARANTGELFF
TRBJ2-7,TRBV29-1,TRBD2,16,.,TGCAGCGTTGAATGGGGTCTAGCGGGGGCCACGGGCGAGCAGTACTTC,CSVEWGLAGATGEQYF
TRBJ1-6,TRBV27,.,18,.,TGTGCCAGCAGTTTATTTCCCCCAGGGCTCCTCTATAATTCACCCCTCCACTTT,CASSLFPPGLLYNSPLHF
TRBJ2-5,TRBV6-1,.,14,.,TGTGCCAGCAGTCCTCGGTCGTGGGAAGAGACCCAGTACTTC,CASSPRSWEETQYF
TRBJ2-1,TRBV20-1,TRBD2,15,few,TGCAGTGCCCGGCGTTCGGGGGGGGTTGGTAATGAGCAGTTCTTC,CSARRSGGVGNEQFF
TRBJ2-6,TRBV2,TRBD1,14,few,TGTGCCAGCAGGGACAGGGGGGGGGCCAACGTCCTGACTTTC,CASRDRGGANVLTF
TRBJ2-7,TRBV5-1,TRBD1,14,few,TGCGCCAGCACCGAGGGACAGGGCAACTACGAGCAGTACTTC,CASTEGQGNYEQYF
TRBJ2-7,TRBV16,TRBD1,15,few,TGTGCCAGCAGCCGACCGGGACAGGGTAAAAACGAGCAGTACTTC,CASSRPGQGKNEQYF
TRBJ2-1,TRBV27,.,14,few,TGTGCCAGCAGTTCCAGGGCCGTCTACAATGAGCAGTTCTTC,CASSSRAVYNEQFF
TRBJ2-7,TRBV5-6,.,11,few,TGTGCCAGCAGCCCGACCGGAGGTCTGTACTTC,CASSPTGGLYF
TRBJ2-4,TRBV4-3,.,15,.,TGCGCCAGCAGCCAAGACCCGGCGCAGGGCGACATTCAGTACTTC,CASSQDPAQGDIQYF
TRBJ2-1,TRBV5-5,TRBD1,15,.,TGTGCCAGCAGCGTAGGGACAGGACTATACAATGAGCAGTTCTTC,CASSVGTGLYNEQFF
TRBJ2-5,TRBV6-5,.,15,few,TGTGCCAGCAGTTACTTAAGACTAATCCAAGAGACCCAGTACTTC,CASSYLRLIQETQYF
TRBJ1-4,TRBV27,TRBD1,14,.,TGTGCCAGCTCAAAGGGGGTGACAGGGCAAAAACTGTTTTTT,CASSKGVTGQKLFF
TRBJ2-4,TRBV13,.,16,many,TGTGCCAGCAGCTTTGACGGGGGTCTAGCCAAAAACATTCAGTACTTC,CASSFDGGLAKNIQYF
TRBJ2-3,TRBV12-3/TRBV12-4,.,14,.,TGTGCCACCGATAAAGAGGGGGGAAAAGATACGCAGTATTTT,CATDKEGGKDTQYF
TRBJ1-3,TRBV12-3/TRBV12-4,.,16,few,TGTGCCAGCAGCCCTAGACAGGCATCGGCTGGAAACACCATATATTTT,CASSPRQASAGNTIYF